The entry below gives a single TCR beta chain sequence along with its context. The target antigen is unknown. Sequencing used immunoSEQ multiplex PCR; TCRdb keeps in-frame clones, though not all of them. The sample carries 2,500 to 3,500 clones, about 80% recorded once. Germline V gene sequence: CDR1 MNHEY, CDR2 SVGAGI. Trimming stripped 6 bases from V and 6 bases from J, with 15 bases between. The CDR3 extends over 13 amino acids. Specified time point: 4-8 weeks after completion of therapy. The sample is drawn from a study of T cell therapy after organ transplantation. The wider study: T cells were expanded about two weeks with 30 CMV class I/II epitopes. Patients received up to 6 T cell doses every 2 weeks. 4 to 8 weeks after therapy completion, short-term post-therapy blood was collected.

Notes on the study in general: Minimal repertoire change after therapy followed marked pretherapy expansions in nonresponders.

The sequence came from a human patient who had received a solid organ transplant and had CMV disease. Some T cells may be transferred from the graft donor. This specimen consisted of CD8+ T cells from blood, obtained after autologous CMV-specific T cell therapy. This chain uses TRBV6-5 with TRBJ2-7; tentative D call: TRBD1 (6 bases). The CDR3 sequence: CASSFSQGSEQYF. DNA of the CDR3: TGTGCCAGCAGCTTCTCACAGGGTAGCGAGCAGTACTTC.